These 20 T cell receptor beta chains originate from one sample sequenced in a study of blood T cell repertoires in COVID-19. Sequencing was performed with immunoSEQ multiplex PCR; in TCRdb, only in-frame clones are kept and a portion is missing. The top ten clones hold approximately 2% of a sample with around 280,000 clones, around 88% of them seen once. The source material was peripheral blood. Receptor source: a woman under 40 who had recovered from COVID-19.

The chain employs TRBV5-1 and TRBJ2-3, with no clear D. V dropped 0 bases and J dropped 0 bases, with 8 bases sitting between them. CDR3 length: 15 residues. Germline-derived CDR1 and CDR2 are SGHRS and YFSETQ. This chain's CDR3 is CASSLDLSSTDTQYF. The CDR3 DNA sequence: TGCGCCAGCAGCTTGGACTTGTCTAGCACAGATACGCAGTATTTT.

The V and J genes are TRBV28 and TRBJ2-5; tentative D call: TRBD1 (6 bases). Germline CDR1 and CDR2: MDHEN and SYDVKM. The V end was cut by 3 bases, the J end by 5 bases, with 22 bases between. The CDR3 extends over 17 amino acids. CDR3 amino acids: CASSLGAGWELGETQYF. CDR3 in DNA: TGTGCCAGCAGTTTGGGGGCAGGGTGGGAGCTCGGGGAGACCCAGTACTTC.

The chain combines TRBV6-5 with TRBJ2-7; tentative D call: TRBD1 (7 bases). Per the germline V gene, CDR1 is MNHEY and CDR2 is SVGAGI. The CDR3 runs to 14 residues. V lost 2 bases and J 6 bases, leaving 14 bases between the germline ends. This CDR3 is CASSYRPGGGEQYF. In nucleotides, the CDR3 is TGTGCCAGCAGTTACCGTCCAGGGGGAGGCGAGCAGTACTTC.

This clone was counted once. The chain has TRBV7-6 and TRBJ1-4; 9 bases fit TRBD1. The CDR3 loop spans 19 amino acids. The J segment lost 8 bases and the V segment lost 1 base, leaving 17 bases of the junction unmatched. Germline CDR1 reads SGHVS; CDR2 reads FNYEAQ. As DNA, the CDR3 is TGTGCCAGCAGCTTAGTCCAGGCCGGACAGGGGAGTCCGGTGGAAAAACTGTTTTTT. Its protein product is CASSLVQAGQGSPVEKLFF. The whole variable domain, filled in from reference TRBV7-6 and TRBJ1-4, reads GAGVSQSPRYKVTKRGQDVALRCDPISGHVSLYWYRQALGQGPEFLTYFNYEAQQDKSGLPNDRFSAERPEGSISTLTIQRTEQRDSAMYRCASSLVQAGQGSPVEKLFFGSGTQLSVL.

The chain links TRBV7-6 to TRBJ1-3; D possibly corresponds to TRBD1 (5 bases). V was clipped by 2 bases and J by 4 bases, with 15 bases between them. Germline V gene lookup returns CDR1 SGHVS and CDR2 FNYEAQ. This CDR3 spans 16 amino acids. The CDR3 region has the DNA TGTGCCAGCAGCTTATCGGCCGGGGGAGTAGGAAACACCATATATTTT. This encodes CASSLSAGGVGNTIYF.

The chain links TRBV30 to TRBJ1-3; D is undetermined. Trimming shortened V by 0 bases and J by 4 bases, and 7 bases separated the two germline ends. The CDR3 length is 13 residues. Germline V gene data show CDR1 as GTSNPN and CDR2 as SVGIG (reference sequence). In DNA form, the CDR3 reads TGTGCCTGGAGTGTAGCTTTGGGAAACACCATATATTTT. Translated, it gives CAWSVALGNTIYF.

This rearrangement joins TRBV5-1 to TRBJ1-2, with D maybe TRBD1 (5 bases). From germline, CDR1 is SGHRS and CDR2 YFSETQ. The V end was cut by 4 bases, the J end by 4 bases, with 17 bases between. The CDR3 covers 15 residues. CDR3 residues: CASSNSGGAGYGYTF. As DNA, the CDR3 is TGCGCCAGCAGCAACTCTGGCGGGGCAGGCTATGGCTACACCTTC.

In its sample, this clone was seen a few times. The chain is built from TRBV27 and TRBJ1-1, with TRBD1 identical over 8 bases. CDR1 is MNHEY, CDR2 SMNVEV, per germline (reference sequence). The ends lost 0 bases at V and 2 bases at J; junction bases unmatched: 2. The CDR3 spans 15 residues. CDR3 in amino acids: CASSLSAGGNTEAFF. DNA of the CDR3: TGTGCCAGCAGTTTATCGGCAGGGGGCAACACTGAAGCTTTCTTT.

V and J are TRBV6-5 and TRBJ1-3; unclear D gene. Germline values: CDR1 MNHEY, CDR2 SVGAGI. This CDR3 is built from 14 residues. Between the trimmed V and J ends, which lost 5 bases and 7 bases, there was a span of 15 bases. The CDR3 DNA follows: TGTGCCAGCAGTCGCCAGCGGAGCTTGAACACCATATATTTT. Encoded protein: CASSRQRSLNTIYF.

The chain links TRBV6-5 to TRBJ2-1; TRBD2 matches at 10 bases. The CDR3 covers 13 residues. CDR1 and CDR2 (germline): MNHEY, SVGAGI. V gave up 6 bases and J gave up 8 bases; unmatched junction bases: 4. This CDR3 reads CASRTGTSDEQFF. In DNA form, the CDR3 reads TGTGCCAGCAGGACCGGGACTAGCGATGAGCAGTTCTTC.

The V and J genes are TRBV30 and TRBJ1-6; the match to TRBD1 covers 7 bases. The junction had 2 bases not matched to a gene; V was cut back by 5 bases and J by 7 bases. This CDR3 region has 12 residues. Germline lookup yields CDR1 GTSNPN and CDR2 SVGIG (reference sequence). CDR3 residues: CAWATGNSPLHF. CDR3 bases: TGTGCCTGGGCGACAGGGAATTCACCCCTCCACTTT.

This clone occurred once. This chain links TRBV10-1 with TRBJ2-3; TRBD2 might be the D (7 bases). There are 13 residues in the CDR3. V was clipped by 5 bases and J by 6 bases, with 12 bases between them. CDR1 WNHNN and CDR2 SYGVQD come from the germline V gene (reference sequence). The CDR3 DNA follows: TGCGCCAGCAGTCGGGGGGCCGCGGATACGCAGTATTTT. This gives the protein CASSRGAADTQYF.

This chain links TRBV5-1 with TRBJ2-7, with TRBD1 matching over 7 bases. Germline CDR1 and CDR2: SGHRS and YFSETQ. V was pared by 4 bases and J by 7 bases, with 17 bases of the junction left unmatched. The CDR3 loop spans 16 amino acids. The CDR3 loop is CASSPNPGQRTIEQYF. In nucleotides, the CDR3 is TGCGCCAGCAGCCCTAATCCGGGACAGCGTACGATTGAGCAGTACTTC.

This chain links TRBV7-2 with TRBJ2-5; tentative D call: TRBD1 (6 bases). Germline V gene data show CDR1 as SGHTA and CDR2 as FQGNSA. The CDR3 spans 14 residues. V lost 5 bases to trimming and J lost 2 bases, with 12 bases between them. CDR3 protein: CASSQDRLQETQYF. For the CDR3, the DNA is TGTGCCAGCAGCCAAGACAGGTTACAAGAGACCCAGTACTTC. The full variable domain, in which reference TRBV7-2 and TRBJ2-5 provide the parts outside the CDR3, is GAGVSQSPSNKVTEKGKDVELRCDPISGHTALYWYRQSLGQGLEFLIYFQGNSAPDKSGLPSDRFSAERTGGSVSTLTIQRTQQEDSAVYLCASSQDRLQETQYFGPGTRLLVL.

This chain links TRBV5-1 with TRBJ2-2; a possible D gene is TRBD1 (5 bases). Germline loops: CDR1 SGHRS, CDR2 YFSETQ. The CDR3 covers 17 residues. V was clipped by 0 bases and J by 3 bases, with 15 bases between them. CDR3 bases: TGCGCCAGCAGCTTGGGGCAGGGAATGGTTGACACCGGGGAGCTGTTTTTT. It encodes CASSLGQGMVDTGELFF.

The gene calls are TRBV5-4 and TRBJ2-7, with 12 bases aligning to TRBD2. CDR3 size: 18 residues. With V trimmed by 3 bases and J by 3 bases, 13 bases remained unmatched. In germline, CDR1 is SGHNT, CDR2 YYREEE (reference sequence). The CDR3 loop is CASSSSLLAGGPGYEQYF. Here the CDR3 DNA reads TGTGCCAGCAGCTCATCCTTACTAGCGGGGGGACCAGGCTACGAGCAGTACTTC.

The rearrangement uses TRBV5-1 and TRBJ1-5; 8 positions match TRBD1. After removal of 4 bases from V and 12 bases from J, the junction contained 6 bases not matched to a gene. Germline loops: CDR1 SGHRS, CDR2 YFSETQ. The CDR3 sequence is 12 residues long. CDR3 sequence reads: CASSLTGEIQHF. CDR3 coding DNA: TGCGCCAGCAGCCTGACAGGGGAGATCCAGCATTTT.

The gene calls are TRBV12-3 or TRBV12-4 and TRBJ1-2; 7 positions agree with TRBD1. The CDR3 has 13 amino acids. V was clipped by 4 bases and J by 7 bases; unmatched bases: 6. CDR3: CASSYSTGTGYTF. Here the CDR3 DNA reads TGTGCCAGCAGTTACTCGACAGGGACTGGCTACACCTTC.

The chain is built from TRBV4-1 and TRBJ2-1; D is possibly TRBD1 (6 bases). V lost 4 bases, J lost 5 bases, and 15 bases lay in between. CDR1 is MGHRA, CDR2 YSYEKL, per germline. The CDR3 is made up of 15 amino acids. The DNA of the CDR3 is TGCGCCAGCAGCCCCGGGACCAGGGGCCACAATGAGCAGTTCTTC. It translates to CASSPGTRGHNEQFF.

The chain combines TRBV6-5 with TRBJ1-1; the D is unclear. The CDR3 runs 13 residues. Per germline, CDR1 MNHEY and CDR2 SVGAGI. Trimming stripped 6 bases from V and 1 base from J, with 9 bases between. The CDR3 spells CASSWAGNTEAFF. The DNA of the CDR3 is TGTGCCAGCAGCTGGGCCGGGAACACTGAAGCTTTCTTT.